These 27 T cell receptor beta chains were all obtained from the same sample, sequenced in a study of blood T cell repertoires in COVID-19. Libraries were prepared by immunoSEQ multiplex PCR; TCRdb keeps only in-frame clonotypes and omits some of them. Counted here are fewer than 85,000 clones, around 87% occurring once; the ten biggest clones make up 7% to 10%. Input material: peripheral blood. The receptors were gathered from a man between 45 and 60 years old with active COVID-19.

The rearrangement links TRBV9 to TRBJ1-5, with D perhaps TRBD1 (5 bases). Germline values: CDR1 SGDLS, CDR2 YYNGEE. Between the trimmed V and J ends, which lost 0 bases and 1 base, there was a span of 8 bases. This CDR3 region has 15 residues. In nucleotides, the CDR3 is TGTGCCAGCAGCGTAGAAGCAGGGAGCAATCAGCCCCAGCATTTT. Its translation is CASSVEAGSNQPQHF.

CDR3 in DNA: TGTGCCAGCACCGGCGGCGGGACCGGGGCCAACGTCCTGACTTTC. It is translated as CASTGGGTGANVLTF. The rearrangement links TRBV6-5 to TRBJ2-6; D perhaps matches TRBD2 (6 bases). CDR3 length: 15 amino acids. Germline assignment: CDR1 MNHEY and CDR2 SVGAGI. The V end was cut by 7 bases, the J end by 4 bases, with 14 bases between.

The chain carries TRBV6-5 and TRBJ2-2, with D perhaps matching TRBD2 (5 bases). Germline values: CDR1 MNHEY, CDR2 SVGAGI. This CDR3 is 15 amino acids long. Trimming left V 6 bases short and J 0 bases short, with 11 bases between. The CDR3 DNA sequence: TGTGCCAGCAGCCCCGCGGGCTCGAACACCGGGGAGCTGTTTTTT. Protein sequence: CASSPAGSNTGELFF.

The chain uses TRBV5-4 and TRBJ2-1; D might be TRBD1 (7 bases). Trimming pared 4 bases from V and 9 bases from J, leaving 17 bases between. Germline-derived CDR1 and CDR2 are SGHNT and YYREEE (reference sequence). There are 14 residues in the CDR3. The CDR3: CASSALQGGGEQFF. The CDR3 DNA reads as TGTGCCAGCAGCGCCCTCCAGGGGGGCGGTGAGCAGTTCTTC. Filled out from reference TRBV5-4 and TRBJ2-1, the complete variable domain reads ETGVTQSPTHLIKTRGQQVTLRCSSQSGHNTVSWYQQALGQGPQFIFQYYREEENGRGNFPPRFSGLQFPNYSSELNVNALELDDSALYLCASSALQGGGEQFFGPGTRLTVL.

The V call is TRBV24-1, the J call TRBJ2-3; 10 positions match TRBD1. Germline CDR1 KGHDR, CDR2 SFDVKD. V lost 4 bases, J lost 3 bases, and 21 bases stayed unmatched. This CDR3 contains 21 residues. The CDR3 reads CATSDKDRDRGQLSITDTQYF. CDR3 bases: TGTGCCACCAGTGACAAAGACCGGGACAGGGGCCAACTAAGCATTACAGATACGCAGTATTTT.

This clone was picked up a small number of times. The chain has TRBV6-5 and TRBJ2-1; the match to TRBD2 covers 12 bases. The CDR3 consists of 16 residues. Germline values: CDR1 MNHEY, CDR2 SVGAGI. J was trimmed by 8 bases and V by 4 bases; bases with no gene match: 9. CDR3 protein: CASSSSGLAGIDEQFF. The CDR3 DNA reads TGTGCCAGCAGTTCATCCGGACTAGCGGGGATCGATGAGCAGTTCTTC.

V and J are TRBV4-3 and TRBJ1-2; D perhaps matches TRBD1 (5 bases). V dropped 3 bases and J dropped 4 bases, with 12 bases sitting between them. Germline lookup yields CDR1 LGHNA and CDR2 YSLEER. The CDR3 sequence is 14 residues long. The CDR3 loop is CASSQRDEIYGYTF. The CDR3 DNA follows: TGCGCCAGCAGCCAGCGGGACGAAATCTATGGCTACACCTTC.

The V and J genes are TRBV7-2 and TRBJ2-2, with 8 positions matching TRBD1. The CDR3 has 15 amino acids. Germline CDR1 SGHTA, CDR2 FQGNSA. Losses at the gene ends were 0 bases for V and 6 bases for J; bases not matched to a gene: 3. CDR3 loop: CASSLADRGAGELFF. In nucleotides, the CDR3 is TGTGCCAGCAGCTTAGCTGACAGGGGAGCCGGGGAGCTGTTTTTT.

CDR3 protein: CASSSTTGFSSYEQYF. The CDR3 DNA is TGTGCCAGCAGTTCTACCACAGGCTTTAGCTCCTACGAGCAGTACTTC. This chain connects TRBV28 to TRBJ2-7, with TRBD1 as a possible D gene (5 bases). The CDR3 totals 16 residues. CDR1 and CDR2 (germline): MDHEN, SYDVKM. V lost 4 bases and J 0 bases, leaving 16 bases between the germline ends.

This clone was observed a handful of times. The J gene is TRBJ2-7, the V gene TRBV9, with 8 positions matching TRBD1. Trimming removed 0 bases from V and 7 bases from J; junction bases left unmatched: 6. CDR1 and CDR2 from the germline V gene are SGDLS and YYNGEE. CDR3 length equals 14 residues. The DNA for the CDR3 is TGTGCCAGCAGCGTAGTGGTAACAGGGGGGGAGCAGTACTTC. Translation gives CASSVVVTGGEQYF.

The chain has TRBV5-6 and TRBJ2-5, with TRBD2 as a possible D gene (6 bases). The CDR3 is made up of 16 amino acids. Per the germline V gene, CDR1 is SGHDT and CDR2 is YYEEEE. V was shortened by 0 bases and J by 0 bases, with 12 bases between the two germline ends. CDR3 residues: CASSLVGGEYQETQYF. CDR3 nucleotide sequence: TGTGCCAGCAGCTTGGTTGGCGGGGAGTACCAAGAGACCCAGTACTTC.

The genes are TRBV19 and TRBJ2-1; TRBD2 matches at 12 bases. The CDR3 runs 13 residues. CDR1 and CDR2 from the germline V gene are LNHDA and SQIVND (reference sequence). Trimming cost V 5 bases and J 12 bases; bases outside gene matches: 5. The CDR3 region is CASSSGLAGPQFF. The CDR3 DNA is TGTGCCAGTAGTTCGGGACTAGCGGGTCCGCAGTTCTTC. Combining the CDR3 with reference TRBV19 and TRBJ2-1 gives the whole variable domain DGGITQSPKYLFRKEGQNVTLSCEQNLNHDAMYWYRQDPGQGLRLIYYSQIVNDFQKGDIAEGYSVSREKKESFPLTVTSAQKNPTAFYLCASSSGLAGPQFFGPGTRLTVL.

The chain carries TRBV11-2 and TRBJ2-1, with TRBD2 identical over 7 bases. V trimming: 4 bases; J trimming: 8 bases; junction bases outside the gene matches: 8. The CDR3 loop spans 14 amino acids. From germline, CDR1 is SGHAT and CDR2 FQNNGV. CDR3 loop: CASSSGGRGDEQFF. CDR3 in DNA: TGTGCCAGCAGCTCCGGCGGGAGAGGGGATGAGCAGTTCTTC.

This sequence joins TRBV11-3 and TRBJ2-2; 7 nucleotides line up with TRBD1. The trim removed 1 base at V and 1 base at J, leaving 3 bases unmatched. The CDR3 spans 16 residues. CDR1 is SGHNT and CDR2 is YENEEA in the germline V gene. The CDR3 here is CASSLGGTVNTGELFF. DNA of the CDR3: TGTGCCAGCAGCTTAGGAGGGACAGTGAACACCGGGGAGCTGTTTTTT.

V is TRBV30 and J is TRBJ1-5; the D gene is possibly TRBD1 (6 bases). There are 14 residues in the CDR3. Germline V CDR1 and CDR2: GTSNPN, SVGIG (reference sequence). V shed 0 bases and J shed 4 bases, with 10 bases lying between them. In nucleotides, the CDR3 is TGTGCCTGGAGTGTGGGGGCAGATAATCAGCCCCAGCATTTT. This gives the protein CAWSVGADNQPQHF.

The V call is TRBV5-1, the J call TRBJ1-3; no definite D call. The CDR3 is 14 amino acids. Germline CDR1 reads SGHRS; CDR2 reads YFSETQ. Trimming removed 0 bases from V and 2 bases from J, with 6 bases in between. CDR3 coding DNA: TGCGCCAGCAGCTTGGACACCCCTGGAAACACCATATATTTT. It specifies CASSLDTPGNTIYF.

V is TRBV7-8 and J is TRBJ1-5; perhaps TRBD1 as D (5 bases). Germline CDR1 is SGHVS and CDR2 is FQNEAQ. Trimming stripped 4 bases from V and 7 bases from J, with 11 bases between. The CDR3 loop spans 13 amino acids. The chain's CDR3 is CASSSGGLQPQHF. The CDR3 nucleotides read TGTGCCAGCAGCTCGGGGGGTCTCCAGCCCCAGCATTTT.

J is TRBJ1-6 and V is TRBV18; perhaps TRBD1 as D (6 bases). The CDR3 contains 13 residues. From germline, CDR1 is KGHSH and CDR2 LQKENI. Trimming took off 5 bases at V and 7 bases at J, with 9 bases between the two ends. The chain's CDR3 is CASSGGSNSPLHF. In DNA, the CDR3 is TGTGCCAGCTCAGGGGGCTCCAATTCACCCCTCCACTTT.

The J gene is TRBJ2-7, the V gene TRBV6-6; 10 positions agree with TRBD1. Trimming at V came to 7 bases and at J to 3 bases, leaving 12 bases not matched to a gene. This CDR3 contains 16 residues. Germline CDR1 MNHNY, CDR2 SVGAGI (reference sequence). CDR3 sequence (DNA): TGTGCCAGCACCCCCCCTCCGGGACAGGGGATCTACGAGCAGTACTTC. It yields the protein CASTPPPGQGIYEQYF.

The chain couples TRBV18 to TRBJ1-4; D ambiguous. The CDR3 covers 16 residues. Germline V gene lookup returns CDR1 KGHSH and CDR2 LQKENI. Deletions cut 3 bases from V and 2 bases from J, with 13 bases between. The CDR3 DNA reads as TGTGCCAGCTCACCGCGAGGTACCGGGACTAATGAAAAACTGTTTTTT. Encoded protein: CASSPRGTGTNEKLFF.

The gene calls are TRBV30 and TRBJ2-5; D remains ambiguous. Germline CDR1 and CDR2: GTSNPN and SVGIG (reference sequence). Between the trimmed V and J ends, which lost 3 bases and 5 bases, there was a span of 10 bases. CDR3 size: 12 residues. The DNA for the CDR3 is TGTGCCTGGAGCTCACGGTGGGAGACCCAGTACTTC. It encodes CAWSSRWETQYF.

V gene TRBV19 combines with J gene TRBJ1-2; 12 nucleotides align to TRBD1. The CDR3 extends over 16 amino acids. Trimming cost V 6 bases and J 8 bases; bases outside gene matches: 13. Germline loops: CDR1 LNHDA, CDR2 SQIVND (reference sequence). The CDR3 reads CASRPGGGQGAGGYTF. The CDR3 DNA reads TGTGCCAGTAGACCTGGCGGGGGACAGGGGGCCGGGGGCTACACCTTC.

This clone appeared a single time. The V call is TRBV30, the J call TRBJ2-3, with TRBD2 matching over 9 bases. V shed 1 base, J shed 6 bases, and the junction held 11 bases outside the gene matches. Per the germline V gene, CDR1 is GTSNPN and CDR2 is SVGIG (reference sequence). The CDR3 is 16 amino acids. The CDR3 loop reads CAWSGAAGGRLDTQYF. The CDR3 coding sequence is TGTGCCTGGAGTGGGGCAGCGGGGGGCCGATTGGATACGCAGTATTTT.

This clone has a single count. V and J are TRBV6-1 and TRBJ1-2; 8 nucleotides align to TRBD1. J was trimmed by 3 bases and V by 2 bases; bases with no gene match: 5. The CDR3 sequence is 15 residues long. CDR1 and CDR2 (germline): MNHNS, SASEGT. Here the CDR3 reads CASSERTGTDYGYTF. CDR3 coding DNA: TGTGCCAGCAGTGAAAGGACAGGGACCGACTATGGCTACACCTTC.

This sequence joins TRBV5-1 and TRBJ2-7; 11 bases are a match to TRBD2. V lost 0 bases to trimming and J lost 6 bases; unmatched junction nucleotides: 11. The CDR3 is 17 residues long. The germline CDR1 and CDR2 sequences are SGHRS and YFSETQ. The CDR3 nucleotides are TGCGCCAGCAGCTTGGAGGGAACTAGCGGGAGTGTTCTCGAGCAGTACTTC. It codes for CASSLEGTSGSVLEQYF.

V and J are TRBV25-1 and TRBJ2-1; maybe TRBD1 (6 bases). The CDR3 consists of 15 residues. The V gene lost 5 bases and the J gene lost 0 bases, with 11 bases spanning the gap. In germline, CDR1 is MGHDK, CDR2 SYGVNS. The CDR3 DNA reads TGTGCCAGCAGTTTTGGACAGTTCTCCTACAATGAGCAGTTCTTC. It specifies CASSFGQFSYNEQFF.

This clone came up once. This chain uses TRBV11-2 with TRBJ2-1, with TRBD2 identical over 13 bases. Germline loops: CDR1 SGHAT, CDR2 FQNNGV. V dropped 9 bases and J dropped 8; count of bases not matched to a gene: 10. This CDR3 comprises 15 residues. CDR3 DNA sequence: TGTGCCAGTGCCCAACTAGCGGGAGGGGACTATGAGCAGTTCTTC. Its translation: CASAQLAGGDYEQFF.